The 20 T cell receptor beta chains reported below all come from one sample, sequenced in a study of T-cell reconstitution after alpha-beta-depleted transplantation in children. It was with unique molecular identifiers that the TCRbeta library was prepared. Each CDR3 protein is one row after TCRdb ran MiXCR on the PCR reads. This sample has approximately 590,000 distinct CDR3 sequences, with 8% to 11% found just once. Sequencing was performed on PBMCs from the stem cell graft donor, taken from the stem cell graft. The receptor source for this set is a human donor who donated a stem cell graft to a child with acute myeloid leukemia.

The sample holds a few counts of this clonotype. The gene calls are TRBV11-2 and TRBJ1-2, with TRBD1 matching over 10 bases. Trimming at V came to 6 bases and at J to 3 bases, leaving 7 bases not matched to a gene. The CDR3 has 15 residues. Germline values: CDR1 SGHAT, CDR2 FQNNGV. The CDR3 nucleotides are TGTGCCAGCAGAGCCCCGGGACAGGGGCACTATGGCTACACCTTC. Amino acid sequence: CASRAPGQGHYGYTF.

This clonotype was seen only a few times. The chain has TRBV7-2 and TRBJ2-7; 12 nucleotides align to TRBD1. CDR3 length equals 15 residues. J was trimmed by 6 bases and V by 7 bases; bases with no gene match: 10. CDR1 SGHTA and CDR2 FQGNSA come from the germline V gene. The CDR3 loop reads CASTDTGTGGPEQYF. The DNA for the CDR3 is TGTGCCAGCACCGATACCGGGACAGGGGGCCCCGAGCAGTACTTC.

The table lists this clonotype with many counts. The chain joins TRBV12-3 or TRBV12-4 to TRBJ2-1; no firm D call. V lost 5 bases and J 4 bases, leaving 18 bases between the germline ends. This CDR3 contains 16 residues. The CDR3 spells CASSPPGDPKYNEQFF. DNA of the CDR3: TGTGCCAGCAGTCCCCCAGGCGACCCTAAATACAATGAGCAGTTCTTC.

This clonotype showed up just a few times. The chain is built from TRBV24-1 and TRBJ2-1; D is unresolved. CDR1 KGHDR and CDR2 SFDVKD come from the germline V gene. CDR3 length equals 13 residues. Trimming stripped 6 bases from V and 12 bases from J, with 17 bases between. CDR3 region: CATSSFRTPGQFF. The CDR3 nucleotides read TGTGCCACCAGTTCTTTTAGGACCCCTGGGCAGTTCTTC.

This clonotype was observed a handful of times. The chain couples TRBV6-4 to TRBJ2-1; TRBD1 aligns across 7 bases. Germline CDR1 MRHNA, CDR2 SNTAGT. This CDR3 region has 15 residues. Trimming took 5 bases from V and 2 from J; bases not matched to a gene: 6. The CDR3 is CASSPGQNAYNEQFF. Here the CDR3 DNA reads TGTGCCAGCAGTCCGGGACAGAATGCCTACAATGAGCAGTTCTTC.

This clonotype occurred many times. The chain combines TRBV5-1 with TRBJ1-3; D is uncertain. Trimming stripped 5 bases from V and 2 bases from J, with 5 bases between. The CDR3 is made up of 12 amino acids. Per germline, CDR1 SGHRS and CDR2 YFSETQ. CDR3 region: CASSYTGNTIYF. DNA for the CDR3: TGCGCCAGCAGTTACACTGGAAACACCATATATTTT.

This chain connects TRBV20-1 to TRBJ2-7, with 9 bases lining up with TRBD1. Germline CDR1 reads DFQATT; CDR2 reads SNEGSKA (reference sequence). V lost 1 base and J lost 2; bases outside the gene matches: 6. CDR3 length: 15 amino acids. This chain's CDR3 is CSARVQGAYPYEQYF. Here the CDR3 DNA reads TGCAGTGCTAGAGTACAGGGGGCCTACCCCTACGAGCAGTACTTC.

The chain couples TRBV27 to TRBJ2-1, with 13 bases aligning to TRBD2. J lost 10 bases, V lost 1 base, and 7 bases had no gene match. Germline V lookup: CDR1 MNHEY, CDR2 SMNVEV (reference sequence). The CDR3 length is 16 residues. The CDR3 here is CASSLFGTSGIGEQFF. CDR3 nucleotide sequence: TGTGCCAGCAGTTTATTCGGGACTAGCGGGATAGGGGAGCAGTTCTTC.

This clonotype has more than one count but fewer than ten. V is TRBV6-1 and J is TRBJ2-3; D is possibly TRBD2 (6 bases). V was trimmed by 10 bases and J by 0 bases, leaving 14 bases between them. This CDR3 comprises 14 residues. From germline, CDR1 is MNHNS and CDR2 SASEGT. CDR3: CATRKRASTDTQYF. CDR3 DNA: TGTGCCACCAGGAAGCGGGCTAGCACAGATACGCAGTATTTT.

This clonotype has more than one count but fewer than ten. For the CDR3, the DNA is TGTGCCAGCAGCGCCTCGGCCGGACCACTCCACTTT. It encodes CASSASAGPLHF. The chain has TRBV7-9 and TRBJ1-6; D is ambiguous. The CDR3 is 12 residues long. The germline V gene has CDR1 SEHNR and CDR2 FQNEAQ (reference sequence). The ends were cut back, 5 bases at V and 16 bases at J, with 15 bases in the middle.

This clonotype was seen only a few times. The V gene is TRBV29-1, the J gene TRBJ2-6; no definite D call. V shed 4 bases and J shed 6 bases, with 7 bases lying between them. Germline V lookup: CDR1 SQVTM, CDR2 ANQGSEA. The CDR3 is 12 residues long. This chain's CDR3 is CSVVSLANVLTF. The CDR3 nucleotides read TGCAGCGTTGTTTCCCTGGCCAACGTCCTGACTTTC.

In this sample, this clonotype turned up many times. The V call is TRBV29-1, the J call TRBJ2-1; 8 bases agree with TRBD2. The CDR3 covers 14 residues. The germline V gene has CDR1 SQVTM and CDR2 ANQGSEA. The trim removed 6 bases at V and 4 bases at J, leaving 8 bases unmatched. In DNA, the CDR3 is TGCAGCGTGGGGAGCGGGAGCTCATACAATGAGCAGTTCTTC. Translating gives CSVGSGSSYNEQFF.

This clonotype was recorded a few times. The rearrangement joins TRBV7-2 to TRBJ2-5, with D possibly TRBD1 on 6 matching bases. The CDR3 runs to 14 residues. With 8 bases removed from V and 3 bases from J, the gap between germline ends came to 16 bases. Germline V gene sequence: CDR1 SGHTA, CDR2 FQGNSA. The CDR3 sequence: CASRAGVREETQYF. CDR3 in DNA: TGTGCCAGCCGAGCAGGGGTCAGGGAAGAGACCCAGTACTTC.

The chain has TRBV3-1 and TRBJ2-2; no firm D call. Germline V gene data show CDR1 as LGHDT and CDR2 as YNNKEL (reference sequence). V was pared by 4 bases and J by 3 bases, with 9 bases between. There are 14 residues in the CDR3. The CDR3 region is CASSPRGDTGELFF. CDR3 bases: TGTGCCAGCAGCCCCCGTGGAGACACCGGGGAGCTGTTTTTT.

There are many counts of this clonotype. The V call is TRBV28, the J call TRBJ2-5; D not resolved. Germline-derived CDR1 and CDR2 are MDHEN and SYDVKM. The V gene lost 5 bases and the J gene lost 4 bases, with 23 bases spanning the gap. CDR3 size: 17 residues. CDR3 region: CASSPPARVRSVETQYF. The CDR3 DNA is TGTGCCAGCAGTCCCCCGGCTCGTGTGCGATCGGTAGAGACCCAGTACTTC.

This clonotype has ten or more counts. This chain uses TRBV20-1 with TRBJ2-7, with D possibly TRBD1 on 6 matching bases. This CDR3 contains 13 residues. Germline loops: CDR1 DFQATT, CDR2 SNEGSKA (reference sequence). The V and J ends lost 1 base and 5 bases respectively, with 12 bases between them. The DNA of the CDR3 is TGCAGTGCTAGAGGTACAGGGTTCGACGAGCAGTACTTC. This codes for CSARGTGFDEQYF.

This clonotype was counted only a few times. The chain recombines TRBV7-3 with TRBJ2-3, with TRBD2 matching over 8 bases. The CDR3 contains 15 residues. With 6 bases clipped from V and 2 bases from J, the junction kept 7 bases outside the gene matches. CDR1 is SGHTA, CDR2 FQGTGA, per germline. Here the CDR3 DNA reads TGTGCCAGCAGGGATACTAGCGGAGCCACAGATACGCAGTATTTT. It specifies CASRDTSGATDTQYF.

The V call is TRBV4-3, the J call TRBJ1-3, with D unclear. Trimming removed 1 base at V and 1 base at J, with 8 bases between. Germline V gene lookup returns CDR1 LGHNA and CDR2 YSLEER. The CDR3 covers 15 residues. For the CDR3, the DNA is TGCGCCAGCAGCCAAGTTCGCGGGTCTGGAAACACCATATATTTT. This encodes CASSQVRGSGNTIYF.

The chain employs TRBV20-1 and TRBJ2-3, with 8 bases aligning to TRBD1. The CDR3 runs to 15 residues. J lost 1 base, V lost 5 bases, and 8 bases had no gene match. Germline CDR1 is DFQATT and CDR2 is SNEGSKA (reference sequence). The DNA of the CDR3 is TGCAGTGCTGGTGACAGGGGTGGGGGCACAGATACGCAGTATTTT. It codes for CSAGDRGGGTDTQYF.

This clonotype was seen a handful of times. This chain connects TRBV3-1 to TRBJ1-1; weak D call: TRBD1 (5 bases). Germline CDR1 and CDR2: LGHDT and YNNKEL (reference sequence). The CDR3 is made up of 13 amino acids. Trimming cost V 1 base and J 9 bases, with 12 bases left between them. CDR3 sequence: CASSQGAGGKAFF. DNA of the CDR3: TGTGCCAGCAGCCAAGGGGCGGGGGGGAAAGCTTTCTTT.